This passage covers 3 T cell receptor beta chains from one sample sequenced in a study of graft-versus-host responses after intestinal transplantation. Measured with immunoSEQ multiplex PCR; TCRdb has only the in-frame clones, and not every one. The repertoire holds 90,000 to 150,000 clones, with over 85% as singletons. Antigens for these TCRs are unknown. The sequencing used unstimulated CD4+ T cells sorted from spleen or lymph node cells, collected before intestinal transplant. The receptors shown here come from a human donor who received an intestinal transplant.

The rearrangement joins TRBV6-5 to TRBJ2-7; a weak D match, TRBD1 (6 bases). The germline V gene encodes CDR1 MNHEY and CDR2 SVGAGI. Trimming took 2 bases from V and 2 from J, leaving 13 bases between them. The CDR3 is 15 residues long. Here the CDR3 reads CASSYIFQGPYEQYF. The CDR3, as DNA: TGTGCCAGCAGTTACATTTTTCAGGGGCCCTACGAGCAGTACTTC.

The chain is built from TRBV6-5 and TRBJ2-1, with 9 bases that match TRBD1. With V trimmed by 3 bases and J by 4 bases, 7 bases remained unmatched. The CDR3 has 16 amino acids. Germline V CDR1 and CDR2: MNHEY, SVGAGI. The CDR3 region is CASSYYGTGKYNEQFF. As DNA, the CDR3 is TGTGCCAGCAGTTATTATGGGACAGGGAAATACAATGAGCAGTTCTTC.

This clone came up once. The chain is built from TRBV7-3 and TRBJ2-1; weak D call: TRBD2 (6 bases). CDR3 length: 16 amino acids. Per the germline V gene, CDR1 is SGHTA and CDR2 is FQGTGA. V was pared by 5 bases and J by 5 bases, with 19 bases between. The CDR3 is CASSTDLGSSHNEQFF. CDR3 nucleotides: TGTGCCAGCAGCACCGATCTCGGGAGCAGCCACAATGAGCAGTTCTTC.